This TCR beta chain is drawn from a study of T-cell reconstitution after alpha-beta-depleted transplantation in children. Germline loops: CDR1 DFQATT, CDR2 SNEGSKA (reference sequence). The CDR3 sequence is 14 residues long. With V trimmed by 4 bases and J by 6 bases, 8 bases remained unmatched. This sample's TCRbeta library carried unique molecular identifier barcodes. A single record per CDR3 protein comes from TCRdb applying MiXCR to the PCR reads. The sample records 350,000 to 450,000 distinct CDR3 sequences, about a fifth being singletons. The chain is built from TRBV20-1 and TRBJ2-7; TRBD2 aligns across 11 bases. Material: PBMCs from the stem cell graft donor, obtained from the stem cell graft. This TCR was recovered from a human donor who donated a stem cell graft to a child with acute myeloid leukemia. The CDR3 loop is CSATLAGGSSEQYF. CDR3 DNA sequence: TGCAGTGCTACCTTAGCGGGAGGGAGCTCCGAGCAGTACTTC.